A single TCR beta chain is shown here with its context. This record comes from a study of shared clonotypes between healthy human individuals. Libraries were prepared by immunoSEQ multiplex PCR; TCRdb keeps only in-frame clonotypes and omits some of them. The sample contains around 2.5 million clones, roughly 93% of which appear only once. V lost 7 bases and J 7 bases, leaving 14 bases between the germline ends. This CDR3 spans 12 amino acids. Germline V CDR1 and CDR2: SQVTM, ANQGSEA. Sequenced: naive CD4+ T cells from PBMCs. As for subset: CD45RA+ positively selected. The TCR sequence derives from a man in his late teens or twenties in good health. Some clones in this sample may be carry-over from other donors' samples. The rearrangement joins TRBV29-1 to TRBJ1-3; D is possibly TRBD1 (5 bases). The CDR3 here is CSAQLSGNTIYF. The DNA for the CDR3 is TGCAGCGCCCAACTGTCAGGGAACACCATATATTTT.